The sequence of this TCR beta chain was determined in a study of blood T cell repertoires in COVID-19. Background on the study: Recovered Cohort 3 donors showed two negative PCRs, clearance, or symptom resolution.

Repertoires were generated with immunoSEQ multiplex PCR, while TCRdb's copy carries only in-frame clones and drops some. The sample has 150,000 to 200,000 clones; about 85% are singletons. This clone was seen a handful of times. Germline CDR1 LNHNV, CDR2 YYDKDF (reference sequence). The CDR3 sequence is 15 residues long. V trimming: 3 bases; J trimming: 3 bases; junction bases outside the gene matches: 4. Sequencing was done on a sample of PBMCs or T cells enriched from blood (not recorded which). V usage is TRBV15 and J usage is TRBJ2-2; 7 bases align to TRBD2. The sequence was obtained from a middle-aged woman in a cohort exposed to, infected with or recovered from COVID-19 (not recorded which). The DNA of the CDR3 is TGTGCCACCAGCAGGGATAGCGGGCACACCGGGGAGCTGTTTTTT. Its translation: CATSRDSGHTGELFF.